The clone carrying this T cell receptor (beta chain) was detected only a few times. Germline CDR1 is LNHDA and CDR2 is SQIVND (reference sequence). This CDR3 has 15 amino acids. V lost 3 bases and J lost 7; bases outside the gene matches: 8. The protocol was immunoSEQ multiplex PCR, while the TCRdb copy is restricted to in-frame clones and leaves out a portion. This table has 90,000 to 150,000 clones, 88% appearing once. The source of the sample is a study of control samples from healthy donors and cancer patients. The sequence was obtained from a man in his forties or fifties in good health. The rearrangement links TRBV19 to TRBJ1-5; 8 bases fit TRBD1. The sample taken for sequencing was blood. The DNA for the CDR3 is TGTGCCAGTAGTATGATGGCAGGGGGCGAACAGCCCCAGCATTTT. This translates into CASSMMAGGEQPQHF.